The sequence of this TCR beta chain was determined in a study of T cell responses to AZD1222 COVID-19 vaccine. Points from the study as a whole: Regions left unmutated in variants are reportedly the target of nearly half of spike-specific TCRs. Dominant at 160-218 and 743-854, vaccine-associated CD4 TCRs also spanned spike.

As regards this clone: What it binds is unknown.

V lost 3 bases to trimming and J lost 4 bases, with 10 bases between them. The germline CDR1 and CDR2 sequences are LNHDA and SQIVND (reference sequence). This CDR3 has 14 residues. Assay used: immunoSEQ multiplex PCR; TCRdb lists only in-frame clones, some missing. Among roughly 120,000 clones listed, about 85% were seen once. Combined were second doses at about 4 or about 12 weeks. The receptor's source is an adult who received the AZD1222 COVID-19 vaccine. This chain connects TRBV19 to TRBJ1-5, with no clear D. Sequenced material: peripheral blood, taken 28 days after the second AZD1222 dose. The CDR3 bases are TGTGCCAGTAGTATTAGGGTGGGAAATCAGCCCCAGCATTTT. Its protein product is CASSIRVGNQPQHF.